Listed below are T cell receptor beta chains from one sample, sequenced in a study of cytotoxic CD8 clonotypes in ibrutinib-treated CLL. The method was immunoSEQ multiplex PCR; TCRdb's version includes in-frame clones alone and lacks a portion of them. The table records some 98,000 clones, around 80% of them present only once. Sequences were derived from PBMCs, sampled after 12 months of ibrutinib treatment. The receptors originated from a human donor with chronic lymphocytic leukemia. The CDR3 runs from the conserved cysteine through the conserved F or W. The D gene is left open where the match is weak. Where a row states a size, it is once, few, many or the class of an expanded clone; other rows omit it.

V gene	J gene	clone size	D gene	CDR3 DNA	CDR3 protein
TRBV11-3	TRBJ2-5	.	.	TGTGCCAGCAGCAGGGCAGGAATATACCAAGAGACCCAGTACTTC	CASSRAGIYQETQYF
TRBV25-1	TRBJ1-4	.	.	TGTGCCAGCAGTGAACTGAAGGATAATGAAAAACTGTTTTTT	CASSELKDNEKLFF
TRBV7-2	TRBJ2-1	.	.	TGTGCCAGCAGCTTTATACGGGGGCACAATGAGCAGTTCTTC	CASSFIRGHNEQFF
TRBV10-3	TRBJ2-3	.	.	TGTGCCATCAGTGAGTCGAGTGCGGTCACAGATACGCAGTATTTT	CAISESSAVTDTQYF
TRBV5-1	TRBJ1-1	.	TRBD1	TGCGCCAGCAGCTTGTTAGCGGGACAGGGGGGCACTGAAGCTTTCTTT	CASSLLAGQGGTEAFF
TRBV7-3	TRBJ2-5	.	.	TGTGCCAGCAGCTTTCGGGGCGAAGAGACCCAGTACTTC	CASSFRGEETQYF
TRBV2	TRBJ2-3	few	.	TGTGCCAGCAGGTTTCAGGGAGATACGCAGTATTTT	CASRFQGDTQYF
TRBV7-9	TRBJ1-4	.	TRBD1	TGTGCCAGCAGCCCCGGGACAGTTGCTAATGAAAAACTGTTTTTT	CASSPGTVANEKLFF
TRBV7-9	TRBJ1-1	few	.	TGTGCCAGCAGCTTAGTCTCTCGTCGAGGGGTAACTTTCTTT	CASSLVSRRGVTFF
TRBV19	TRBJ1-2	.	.	TGTGCCAGTAGTACTGGACAGTCGGGAAACTATGGCTACACCTTC	CASSTGQSGNYGYTF
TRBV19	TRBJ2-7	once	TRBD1	TGTGCCAGTAGAACACAGGGGTCTAGCTCCTACGAGCAGTACTTC	CASRTQGSSSYEQYF
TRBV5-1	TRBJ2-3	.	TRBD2	TGCGCCAGCAGCCTTTGGACTAGCGGGGGGGCAGATACGCAGTATTTT	CASSLWTSGGADTQYF
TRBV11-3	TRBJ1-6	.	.	TGTGCCAGCAGCTTAGGCAGGGGCGGGGAACCCCTCCACTTT	CASSLGRGGEPLHF
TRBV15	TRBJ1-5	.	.	TGTGCCACCAGCAGAGATTCCCTGGGGAATCAGCCCCAGCATTTT	CATSRDSLGNQPQHF
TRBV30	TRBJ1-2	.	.	TGTGCCTGGAGTGTTTTTCGGGCTAGCTACACCTTC	CAWSVFRASYTF
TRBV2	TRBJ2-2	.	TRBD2	TGTGCCAGCAGTGTCGGGGGGGTAACCGGGGAGCTGTTTTTT	CASSVGGVTGELFF
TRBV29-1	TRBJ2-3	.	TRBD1	TGCAGCGGACAGGGGACAGATACGCAGTATTTT	CSGQGTDTQYF
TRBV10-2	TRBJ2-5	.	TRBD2	TGCGCCAGCAGTGGGCTAGGCGGGGGGGCGGAGACCCAGTACTTC	CASSGLGGGAETQYF
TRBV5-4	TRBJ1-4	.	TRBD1	TGTGCCAGCGGGGGACAGGACAATGAAAAACTGTTTTTT	CASGGQDNEKLFF
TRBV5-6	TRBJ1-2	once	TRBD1	TGTGCCAGCAGGGACAGGGGGCTGGGATATGGCTACACCTTC	CASRDRGLGYGYTF
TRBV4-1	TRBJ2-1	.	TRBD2	TGCGCCAGCAGCCAGGACACGCTAGCGGGGGTCCTCAATGAGCAGTTCTTC	CASSQDTLAGVLNEQFF
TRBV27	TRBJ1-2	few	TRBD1	TGTGCCAGCAGTTTCCCCGACAGGGTAACTGGCTACACCTTC	CASSFPDRVTGYTF
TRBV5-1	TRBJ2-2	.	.	TGCGCCACCAGGTATCAGACGAACACCGGGGAGCTGTTTTTT	CATRYQTNTGELFF
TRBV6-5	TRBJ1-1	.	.	TGTGCCAGCAGTTTTCAACCTGGTGGCACTGAAGCTTTCTTT	CASSFQPGGTEAFF
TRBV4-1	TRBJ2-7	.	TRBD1	TGCGCCAGCAGCCAAGGGGGGACAGGGTCCTACGAGCAGTACTTC	CASSQGGTGSYEQYF
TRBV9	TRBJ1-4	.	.	TGTGCCAGCAGCGTAGGGGCAGGGCAGGATGAAAAACTGTTTTTT	CASSVGAGQDEKLFF
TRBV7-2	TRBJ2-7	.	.	TGTGCCAGCAGCTACCGGGACACAGAAATCTACGAGCAGTACTTC	CASSYRDTEIYEQYF
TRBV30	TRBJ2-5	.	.	TGTGCCTGGAGTGGGAGGGAAGGAGAGACCCAGTACTTC	CAWSGREGETQYF
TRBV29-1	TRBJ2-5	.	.	TGCAGCGGCCGGGACACCCGATTGGGGGGGATAGGGAGCCAGTACTTC	CSGRDTRLGGIGSQYF
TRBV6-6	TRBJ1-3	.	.	TGTGCCAGCAGTTCTCCTGTTGGCTCTGGAAACACCATATATTTT	CASSSPVGSGNTIYF
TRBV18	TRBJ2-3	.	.	TGTGCCAGCTCACCGTTCACCGCGGGGTCCGCAGATACGCAGTATTTT	CASSPFTAGSADTQYF
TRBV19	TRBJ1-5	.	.	TGTGCCAGTAGTCGGGAGAATAGCAATCAGCCCCAGCATTTT	CASSRENSNQPQHF
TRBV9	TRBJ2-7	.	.	TGTGCCAGCAGCCCTCGGGCGGTGAGCTCCTACGAGCAGTACTTC	CASSPRAVSSYEQYF
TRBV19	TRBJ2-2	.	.	TGTGCCAGTAGTATAGGGAAGTTTACCGGGGAGCTGTTTTTT	CASSIGKFTGELFF
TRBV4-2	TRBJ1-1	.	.	TGTGCCAGCAGCTTGGCGGCAAGTCCTGCCACTGAAGCTTTCTTT	CASSLAASPATEAFF
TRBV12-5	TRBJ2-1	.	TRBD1	TGTGCTAGTGGTTTGTCACTGAGACAGGGTATCGCCTACAATGAGCAGTTCTTC	CASGLSLRQGIAYNEQFF
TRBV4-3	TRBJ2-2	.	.	TGCGCCAGCAGCCAGATAAACACCGGGGAGCTGTTTTTT	CASSQINTGELFF
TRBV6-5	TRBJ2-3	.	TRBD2	TGTGCCAGCAGAGTAGCGGGGCAAGGGCATACGCAGTATTTT	CASRVAGQGHTQYF
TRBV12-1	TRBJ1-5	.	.	TGTGCCAGTCGGACACGACTTAGCAATCAGCCCCAGCATTTT	CASRTRLSNQPQHF
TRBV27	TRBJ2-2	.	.	TGTGCCAGCAGGGCACGAGGGAACACCGGGGAGCTGTTTTTT	CASRARGNTGELFF
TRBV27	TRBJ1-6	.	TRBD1	TGTGCCAGCAGGTCTGGGACAGAAACAGCTAATTCACCCCTCCACTTT	CASRSGTETANSPLHF
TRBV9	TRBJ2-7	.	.	TGTGCCAGCAGCGCCCTCGAGGGACGAGGCTTCTACGAGCAGTACTTC	CASSALEGRGFYEQYF
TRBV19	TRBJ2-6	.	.	TGTGCCAGTAGTATTGTGAGACAGGGGGCCAACGTCCTGACTTTC	CASSIVRQGANVLTF
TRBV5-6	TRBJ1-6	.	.	TGTGCCAGCAGCTTAGGACGGAACGTCTATAATTCACCCCTCCACTTT	CASSLGRNVYNSPLHF
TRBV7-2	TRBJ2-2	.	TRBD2	TGTGCCAGCAGCCTCGGGGGGACCGGGGAGCTGTTTTTT	CASSLGGTGELFF
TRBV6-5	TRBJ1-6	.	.	TGTGCCAGCAGCAGGGACAAAACCAATTCACCCCTCCACTTT	CASSRDKTNSPLHF
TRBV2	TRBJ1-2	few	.	TGTGCCAGCAGTGAAAGGTCGGCGGCAGACTATGGCTACACCTTC	CASSERSAADYGYTF
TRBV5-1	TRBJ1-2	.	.	TGCGCCAGCAACTTGGGGGAGACCTGGAATGGCTACACCTTC	CASNLGETWNGYTF
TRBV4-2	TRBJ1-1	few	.	TGTGCCAGCAGCCAAGAACAGTTAGGCACTGAAGCTTTCTTT	CASSQEQLGTEAFF
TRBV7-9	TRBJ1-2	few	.	TGTGCCAGCAGCCCGCGTTTGGACACAGGTTATGGCTACACCTTC	CASSPRLDTGYGYTF
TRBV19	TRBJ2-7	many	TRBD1	TGTGCCAGCGCTTCCGACAGGGTTGGCGAGCAGTACTTC	CASASDRVGEQYF
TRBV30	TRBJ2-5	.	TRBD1	TGTGCCTGGGCCGAACGACAGGGCGAGACCCAGTACTTC	CAWAERQGETQYF
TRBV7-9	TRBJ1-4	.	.	TGTGCCAGCAGCTTAGCTGGGGCCAGGACTGAAAAACTGTTTTTT	CASSLAGARTEKLFF
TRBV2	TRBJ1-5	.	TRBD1	TGTGCCAGCAGTCGAACAGGGGGCAATCAGCCCCAGCATTTT	CASSRTGGNQPQHF